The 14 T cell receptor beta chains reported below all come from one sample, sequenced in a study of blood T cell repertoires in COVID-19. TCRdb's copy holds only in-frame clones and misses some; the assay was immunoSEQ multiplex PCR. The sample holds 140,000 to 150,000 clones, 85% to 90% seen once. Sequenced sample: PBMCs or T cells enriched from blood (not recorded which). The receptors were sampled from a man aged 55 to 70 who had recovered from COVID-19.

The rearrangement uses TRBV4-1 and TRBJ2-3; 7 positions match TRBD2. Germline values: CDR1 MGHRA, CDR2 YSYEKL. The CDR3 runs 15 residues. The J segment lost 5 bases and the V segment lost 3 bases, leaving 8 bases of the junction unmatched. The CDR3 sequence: CASSQQGTGGDTQYF. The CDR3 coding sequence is TGCGCCAGCAGCCAGCAAGGGACGGGGGGAGATACGCAGTATTTT.

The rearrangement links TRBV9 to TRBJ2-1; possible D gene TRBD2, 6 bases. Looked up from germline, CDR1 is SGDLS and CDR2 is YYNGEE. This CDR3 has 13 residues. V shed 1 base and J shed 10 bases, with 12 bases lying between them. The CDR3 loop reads CASSVTSPTEQFF. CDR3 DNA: TGTGCCAGCAGCGTAACTAGCCCCACCGAGCAGTTCTTC.

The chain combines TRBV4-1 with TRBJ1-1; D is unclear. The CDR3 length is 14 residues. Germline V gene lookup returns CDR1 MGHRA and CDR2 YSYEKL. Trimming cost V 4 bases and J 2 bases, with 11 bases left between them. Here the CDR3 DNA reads TGCGCCAGCAGCCGGAGGGAGATCAACACTGAAGCTTTCTTT. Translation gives CASSRREINTEAFF.

In DNA, the CDR3 is TGCAGCGTTGAGGATTCTAGCGGGAGGGCCGGGCATGAGCAGTTCTTC. Protein: CSVEDSSGRAGHEQFF. This chain links TRBV29-1 with TRBJ2-1; 12 positions agree with TRBD2. Germline V gene data show CDR1 as SQVTM and CDR2 as ANQGSEA. The CDR3 sequence is 16 residues long. V was pared by 3 bases and J by 8 bases, with 11 bases of the junction left unmatched.

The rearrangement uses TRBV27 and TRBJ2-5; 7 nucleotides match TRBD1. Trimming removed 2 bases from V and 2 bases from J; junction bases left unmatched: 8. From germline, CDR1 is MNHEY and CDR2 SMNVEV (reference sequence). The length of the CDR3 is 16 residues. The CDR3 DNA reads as TGTGCCAGCAGTTTACGGTACAGGGGTATTCAAGAGACCCAGTACTTC. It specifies CASSLRYRGIQETQYF.

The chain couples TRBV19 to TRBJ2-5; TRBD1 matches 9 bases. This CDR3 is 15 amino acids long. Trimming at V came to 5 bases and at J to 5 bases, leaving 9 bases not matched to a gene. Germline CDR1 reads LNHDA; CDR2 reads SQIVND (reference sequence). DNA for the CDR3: TGTGCCAGTAGTCTTACCGGGACAGGGTACGAGACCCAGTACTTC. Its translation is CASSLTGTGYETQYF.

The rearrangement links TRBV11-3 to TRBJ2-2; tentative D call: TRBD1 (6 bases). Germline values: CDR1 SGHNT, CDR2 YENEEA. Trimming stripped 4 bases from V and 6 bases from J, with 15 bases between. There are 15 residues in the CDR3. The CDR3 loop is CASSYRASSPGELFF. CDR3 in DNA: TGTGCCAGCAGCTACAGGGCTTCAAGCCCCGGGGAGCTGTTTTTT.

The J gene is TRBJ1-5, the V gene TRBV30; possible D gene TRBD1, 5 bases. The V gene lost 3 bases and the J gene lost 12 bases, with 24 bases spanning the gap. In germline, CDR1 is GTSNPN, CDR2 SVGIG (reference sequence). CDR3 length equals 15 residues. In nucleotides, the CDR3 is TGTGCCTGGAGACGAAAGACGGAGCGGGGGGGACTCCAGCATTTT. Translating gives CAWRRKTERGGLQHF.

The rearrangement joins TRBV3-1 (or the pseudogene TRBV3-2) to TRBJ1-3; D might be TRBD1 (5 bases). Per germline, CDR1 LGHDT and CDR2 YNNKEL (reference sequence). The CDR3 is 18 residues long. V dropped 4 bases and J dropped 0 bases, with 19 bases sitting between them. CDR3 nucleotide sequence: TGTGCCAGCAGCCCGAGGATACGGGGGTACCCCTCTGGAAACACCATATATTTT. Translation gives CASSPRIRGYPSGNTIYF.

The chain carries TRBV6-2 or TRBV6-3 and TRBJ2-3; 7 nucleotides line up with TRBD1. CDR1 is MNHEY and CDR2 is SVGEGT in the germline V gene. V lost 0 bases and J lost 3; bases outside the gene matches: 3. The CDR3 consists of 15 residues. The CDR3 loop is CASSYSSRGTDTQYF. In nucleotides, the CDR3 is TGTGCCAGCAGTTACTCGAGCAGGGGGACAGATACGCAGTATTTT.

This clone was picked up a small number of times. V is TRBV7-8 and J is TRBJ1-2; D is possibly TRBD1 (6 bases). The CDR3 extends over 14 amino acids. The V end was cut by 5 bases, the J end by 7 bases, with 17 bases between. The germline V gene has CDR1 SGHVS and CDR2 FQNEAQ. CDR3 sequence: CASSLQGQSPGYTF. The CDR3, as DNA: TGTGCCAGCAGCCTACAGGGCCAAAGCCCTGGCTACACCTTC.

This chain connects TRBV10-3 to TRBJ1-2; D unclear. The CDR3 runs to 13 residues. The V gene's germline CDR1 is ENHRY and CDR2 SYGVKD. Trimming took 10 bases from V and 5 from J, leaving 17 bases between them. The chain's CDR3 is CATGGSAMYGYTF. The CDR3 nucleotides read TGTGCCACGGGCGGGTCCGCGATGTATGGCTACACCTTC.

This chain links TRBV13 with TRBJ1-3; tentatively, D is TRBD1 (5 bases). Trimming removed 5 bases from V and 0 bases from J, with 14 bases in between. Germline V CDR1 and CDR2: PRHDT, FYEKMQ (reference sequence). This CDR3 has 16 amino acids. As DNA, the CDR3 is TGTGCCAGCAGCCCCCAGGGCAGCCACTCTGGAAACACCATATATTTT. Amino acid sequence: CASSPQGSHSGNTIYF.

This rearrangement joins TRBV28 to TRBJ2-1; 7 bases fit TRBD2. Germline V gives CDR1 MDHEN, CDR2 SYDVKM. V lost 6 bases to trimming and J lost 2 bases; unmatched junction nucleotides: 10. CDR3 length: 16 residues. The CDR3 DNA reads TGTGCCAGCAGAAAACTCGAGCGGGGTACCTACAATGAGCAGTTCTTC. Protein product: CASRKLERGTYNEQFF.